This TCR beta chain was sequenced during a study of T cell clones after liver transplantation. As for the study in general: Liver transplant recipients had immunosuppression withdrawal attempted within 2 years. Post-transplant blood was tracked for graft-donor-reactive T cell clones identified in a pre-transplant mixed lymphocyte reaction. Subjects received no induction therapy and standard immunosuppression until randomization at 12-24 months post-transplant.

Deletions cut 2 bases from V and 3 bases from J, with 12 bases between. Germline CDR1 is SGHAT and CDR2 is FQNNGV. This CDR3 is 15 amino acids long. This clone was observed a few times. Generated by immunoSEQ multiplex PCR, the TCRdb table keeps only in-frame clones and is missing some. The sample carries about 16,000 clones, around nine tenths recorded once. Material: CD8+ T cells from blood, obtained before liver transplant. The rearrangement joins TRBV11-2 to TRBJ2-3; D possibly corresponds to TRBD1 (6 bases). This TCR was sampled from a human donor who received a liver transplant. CDR3 coding DNA: TGTGCCAGCAGCTTAATACCAGGGGCTACAGATACGCAGTATTTT. Residues: CASSLIPGATDTQYF.